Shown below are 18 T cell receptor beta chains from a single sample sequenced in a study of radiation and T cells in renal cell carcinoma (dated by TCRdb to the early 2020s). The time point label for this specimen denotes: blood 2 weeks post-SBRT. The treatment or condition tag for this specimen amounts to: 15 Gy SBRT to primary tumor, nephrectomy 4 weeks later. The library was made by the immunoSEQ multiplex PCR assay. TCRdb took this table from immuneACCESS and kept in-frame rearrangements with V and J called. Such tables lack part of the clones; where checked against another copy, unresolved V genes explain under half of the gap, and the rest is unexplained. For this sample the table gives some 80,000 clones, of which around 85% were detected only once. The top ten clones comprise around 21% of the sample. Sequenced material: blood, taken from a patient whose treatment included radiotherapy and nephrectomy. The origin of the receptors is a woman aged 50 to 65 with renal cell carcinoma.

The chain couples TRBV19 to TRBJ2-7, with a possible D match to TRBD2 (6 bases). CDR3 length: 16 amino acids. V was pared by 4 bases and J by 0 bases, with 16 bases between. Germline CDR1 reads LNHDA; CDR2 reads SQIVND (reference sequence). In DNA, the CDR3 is TGTGCCAGTAGTACGTCGGGGACGGAGGGCTCCTACGAGCAGTACTTC. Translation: CASSTSGTEGSYEQYF.

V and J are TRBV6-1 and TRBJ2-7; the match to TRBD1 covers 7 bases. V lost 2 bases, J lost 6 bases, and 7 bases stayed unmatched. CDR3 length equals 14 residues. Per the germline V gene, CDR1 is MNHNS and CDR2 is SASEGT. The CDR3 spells CASSELGQLVEQYF. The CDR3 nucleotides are TGTGCCAGCAGTGAACTGGGACAGTTGGTCGAGCAGTACTTC.

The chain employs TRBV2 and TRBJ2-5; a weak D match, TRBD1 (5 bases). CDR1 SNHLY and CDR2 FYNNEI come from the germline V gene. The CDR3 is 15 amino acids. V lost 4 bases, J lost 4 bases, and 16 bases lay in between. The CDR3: CASSAFQGWTETQYF. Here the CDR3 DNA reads TGTGCCAGCAGTGCCTTCCAGGGTTGGACAGAGACCCAGTACTTC.

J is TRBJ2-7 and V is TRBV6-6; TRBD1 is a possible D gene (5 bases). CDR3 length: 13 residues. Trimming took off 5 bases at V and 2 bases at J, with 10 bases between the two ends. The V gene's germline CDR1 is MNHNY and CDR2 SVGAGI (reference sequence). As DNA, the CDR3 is TGTGCCAGCAGTCAGGGTCGCGCCTACGAGCAGTACTTC. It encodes CASSQGRAYEQYF.

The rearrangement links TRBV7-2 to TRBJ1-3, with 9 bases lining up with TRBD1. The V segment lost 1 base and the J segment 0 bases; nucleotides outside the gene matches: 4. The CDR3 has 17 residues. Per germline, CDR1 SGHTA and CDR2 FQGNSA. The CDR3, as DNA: TGTGCCAGCAGCTTAGGGGGGACAGGGCTCTCTGGAAACACCATATATTTT. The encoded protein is CASSLGGTGLSGNTIYF.

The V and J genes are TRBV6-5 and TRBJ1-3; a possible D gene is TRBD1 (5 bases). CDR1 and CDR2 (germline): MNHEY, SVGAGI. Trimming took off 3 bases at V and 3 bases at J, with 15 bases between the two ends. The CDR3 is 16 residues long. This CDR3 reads CASSYGRGVVGNTIYF. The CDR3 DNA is TGTGCCAGCAGTTATGGAAGGGGCGTGGTTGGAAACACCATATATTTT.

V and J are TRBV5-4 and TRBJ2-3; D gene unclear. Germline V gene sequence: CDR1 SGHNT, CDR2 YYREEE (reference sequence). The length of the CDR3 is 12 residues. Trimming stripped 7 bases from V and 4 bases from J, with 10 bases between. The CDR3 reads CASSSQADTQYF. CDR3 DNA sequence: TGTGCCAGCTCGTCCCAGGCAGATACGCAGTATTTT.

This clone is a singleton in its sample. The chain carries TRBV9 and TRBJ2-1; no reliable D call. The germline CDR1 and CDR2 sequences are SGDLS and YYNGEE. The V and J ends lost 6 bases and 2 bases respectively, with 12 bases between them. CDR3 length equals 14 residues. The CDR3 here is CASTRRGTYNEQFF. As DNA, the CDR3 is TGTGCCAGCACTCGTAGAGGAACCTACAATGAGCAGTTCTTC. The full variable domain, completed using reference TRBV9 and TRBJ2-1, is DSGVTQTPKHLITATGQRVTLRCSPRSGDLSVYWYQQSLDQGLQFLIQYYNGEERAKGNILERFSAQQFPDLHSELNLSSLELGDSALYFCASTRRGTYNEQFFGPGTRLTVL.

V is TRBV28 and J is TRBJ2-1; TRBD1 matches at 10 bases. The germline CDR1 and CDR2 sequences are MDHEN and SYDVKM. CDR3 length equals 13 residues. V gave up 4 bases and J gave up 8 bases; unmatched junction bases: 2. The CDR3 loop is CASSSGQGDEQFF. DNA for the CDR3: TGTGCCAGCAGTTCAGGACAGGGGGATGAGCAGTTCTTC.

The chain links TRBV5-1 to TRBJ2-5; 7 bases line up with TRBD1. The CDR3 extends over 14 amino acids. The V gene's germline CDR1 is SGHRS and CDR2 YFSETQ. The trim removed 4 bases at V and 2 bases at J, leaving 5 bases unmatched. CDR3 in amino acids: CASSVSGQQETQYF. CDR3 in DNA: TGCGCCAGCAGCGTATCGGGACAGCAAGAGACCCAGTACTTC.

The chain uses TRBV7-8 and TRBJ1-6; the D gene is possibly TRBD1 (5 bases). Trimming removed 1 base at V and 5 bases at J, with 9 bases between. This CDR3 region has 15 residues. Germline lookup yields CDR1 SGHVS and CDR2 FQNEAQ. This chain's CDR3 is CASSLERGHNSPLHF. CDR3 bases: TGTGCCAGCAGCTTAGAACGGGGACATAATTCACCCCTCCACTTT.

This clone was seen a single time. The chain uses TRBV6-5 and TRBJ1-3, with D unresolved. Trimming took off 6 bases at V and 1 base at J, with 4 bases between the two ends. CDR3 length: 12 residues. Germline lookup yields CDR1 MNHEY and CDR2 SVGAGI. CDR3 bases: TGTGCCAGCAGGCGGTCTGGAAACACCATATATTTT. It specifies CASRRSGNTIYF.

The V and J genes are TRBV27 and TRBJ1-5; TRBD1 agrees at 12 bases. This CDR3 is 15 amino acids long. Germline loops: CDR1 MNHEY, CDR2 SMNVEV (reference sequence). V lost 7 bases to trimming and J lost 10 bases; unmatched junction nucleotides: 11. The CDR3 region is CASTISGTGGGPQHF. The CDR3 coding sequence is TGTGCCAGCACCATCTCCGGGACAGGGGGCGGTCCCCAGCATTTT.

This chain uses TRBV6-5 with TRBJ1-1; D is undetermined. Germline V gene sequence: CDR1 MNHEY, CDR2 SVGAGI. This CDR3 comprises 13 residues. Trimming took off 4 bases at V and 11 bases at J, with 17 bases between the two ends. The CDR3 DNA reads TGTGCCAGCAGTTCCTCGGGGAACCCTAGTGCTTTCTTT. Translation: CASSSSGNPSAFF.

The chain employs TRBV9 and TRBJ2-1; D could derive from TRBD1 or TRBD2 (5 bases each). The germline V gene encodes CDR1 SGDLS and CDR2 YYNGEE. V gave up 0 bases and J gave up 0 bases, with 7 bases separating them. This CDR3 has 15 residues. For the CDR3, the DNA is TGTGCCAGCAGCGTAGGGGGACCCTCCTACAATGAGCAGTTCTTC. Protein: CASSVGGPSYNEQFF.

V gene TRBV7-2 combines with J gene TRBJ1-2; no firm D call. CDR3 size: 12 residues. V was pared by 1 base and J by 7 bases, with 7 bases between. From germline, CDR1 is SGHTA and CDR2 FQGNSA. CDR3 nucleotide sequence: TGTGCCAGCAGCTTAGAGGCAGGTGGCTACACCTTC. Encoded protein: CASSLEAGGYTF. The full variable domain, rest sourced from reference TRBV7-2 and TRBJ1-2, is GAGVSQSPSNKVTEKGKDVELRCDPISGHTALYWYRQSLGQGLEFLIYFQGNSAPDKSGLPSDRFSAERTGGSVSTLTIQRTQQEDSAVYLCASSLEAGGYTFGSGTRLTVV.

The CDR3 region has the DNA TGTGCCAGCGGGACAGGGGGAACGAAAGAGACCCAGTACTTC. Translation gives CASGTGGTKETQYF. This chain uses TRBV28 with TRBJ2-5; 11 positions match TRBD1. Germline V CDR1 and CDR2: MDHEN, SYDVKM. Unmatched junction bases numbered 5, after V lost 8 bases and J lost 3 bases. The CDR3 is 14 amino acids.

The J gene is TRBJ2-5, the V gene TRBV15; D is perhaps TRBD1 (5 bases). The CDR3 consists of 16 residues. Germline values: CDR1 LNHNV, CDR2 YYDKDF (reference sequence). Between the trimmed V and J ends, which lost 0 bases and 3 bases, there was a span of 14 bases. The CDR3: CATSRDGQGNKETQYF. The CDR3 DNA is TGTGCCACCAGCAGAGATGGCCAGGGCAACAAAGAGACCCAGTACTTC. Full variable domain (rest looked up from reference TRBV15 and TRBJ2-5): DAMVIQNPRYQVTQFGKPVTLSCSQTLNHNVMYWYQQKSSQAPKLLFHYYDKDFNNEADTPDNFQSRRPNTSFCFLDIRSPGLGDTAMYLCATSRDGQGNKETQYFGPGTRLLVL.